The 22 T cell receptor beta chains below were found in one sample sequenced in a study of Tregs in tolerant kidney transplant recipients. The repertoire was sequenced with immunoSEQ multiplex PCR; TCRdb's copy has only in-frame clones and lacks some. In the table there are approximately 75,000 clones, 75% to 95% of which are singletons. Sequenced material: Tregs from blood, taken before the transplant. These receptors originate from a human donor who received a combined kidney and bone marrow transplant.

The V and J genes are TRBV2 and TRBJ2-2, with 9 bases aligning to TRBD2. From germline, CDR1 is SNHLY and CDR2 FYNNEI. V dropped 8 bases and J dropped 6; count of bases not matched to a gene: 10. CDR3 size: 15 residues. The DNA for the CDR3 is TGTGCCAGCCGGAGGTCGGTAGCGGGAGCCGGGGAGCTGTTTTTT. Its translation is CASRRSVAGAGELFF.

V gene TRBV7-2 combines with J gene TRBJ2-5; D gene ambiguous. V was cut by 3 bases and J by 1 base, with 6 bases left in between. Germline CDR1 is SGHTA and CDR2 is FQGNSA. This CDR3 is 13 amino acids long. The CDR3 DNA is TGTGCCAGCAGCTTCCAACTCCAAGAGACCCAGTACTTC. Protein product: CASSFQLQETQYF.

Here the CDR3 reads CASTPGGSQPQHF. In nucleotides, the CDR3 is TGTGCCAGTACCCCCGGGGGTTCTCAGCCCCAGCATTTT. V usage is TRBV19 and J usage is TRBJ1-5, with a weak D call TRBD1 (5 bases). The CDR3 loop spans 13 amino acids. Germline CDR1 LNHDA, CDR2 SQIVND (reference sequence). Trimming stripped 7 bases from V and 6 bases from J, with 13 bases between.

The J gene is TRBJ1-2, the V gene TRBV18, with D unresolved. The CDR3 extends over 11 amino acids. Germline-derived CDR1 and CDR2 are KGHSH and LQKENI. Trimming took 2 bases from V and 8 from J, leaving 6 bases between them. The CDR3, as DNA: TGTGCCAGCTCACCAGGTGACGGCTACACCTTC. It codes for CASSPGDGYTF.

V is TRBV15 and J is TRBJ1-2; possible D gene TRBD1, 5 bases. Germline assignment: CDR1 LNHNV and CDR2 YYDKDF (reference sequence). V lost 4 bases, J lost 8 bases, and 26 bases lay in between. CDR3 length: 17 amino acids. CDR3 residues: CATSTGTKGRGGEGYTF. The CDR3 nucleotides are TGTGCCACCAGCACAGGCACCAAGGGACGGGGAGGGGAGGGCTACACCTTC.

This rearrangement joins TRBV7-2 to TRBJ2-1, with 9 positions matching TRBD2. The V segment lost 5 bases and the J segment 3 bases; nucleotides outside the gene matches: 8. The CDR3 has 16 residues. Germline V lookup: CDR1 SGHTA, CDR2 FQGNSA. The CDR3 loop is CASSALAGVIYNEQFF. CDR3 in DNA: TGTGCCAGCAGCGCTTTAGCGGGAGTGATCTACAATGAGCAGTTCTTC.

For this clone: Relative to the germline gene, one junction end is altered; a read error may explain this. V gene TRBV7-2 combines with J gene TRBJ1-2; tentative D call: TRBD1 (5 bases). Germline V gene sequence: CDR1 SGHTA, CDR2 FQGNSA. This CDR3 is 15 amino acids long. The CDR3 coding sequence is TGTGTCAGCAGCGTGGGTACAGGACTGTCCTATGGCTACACCTTC. It translates to CVSSVGTGLSYGYTF.

V and J are TRBV28 and TRBJ1-5; unclear D gene. Per the germline V gene, CDR1 is MDHEN and CDR2 is SYDVKM. CDR3 size: 15 residues. The V and J ends lost 2 bases and 1 base respectively, with 9 bases between them. CDR3 in amino acids: CASSLIGGSNQPQHF. The CDR3 coding sequence is TGTGCCAGCAGTTTAATAGGAGGAAGCAATCAGCCCCAGCATTTT.

The genes are TRBV9 and TRBJ2-1; D ambiguous. From germline, CDR1 is SGDLS and CDR2 YYNGEE. CDR3 length: 16 residues. Between the trimmed V and J ends, which lost 2 bases and 0 bases, there was a span of 12 bases. In DNA, the CDR3 is TGTGCCAGCAGCGTTATTGCGAGTGGCTCCTACAATGAGCAGTTCTTC. This gives the protein CASSVIASGSYNEQFF.

The rearrangement joins TRBV10-3 to TRBJ2-7; D is possibly TRBD2 (5 bases). Between the trimmed V and J ends, which lost 0 bases and 3 bases, there was a span of 15 bases. Per the germline V gene, CDR1 is ENHRY and CDR2 is SYGVKD. The CDR3 sequence is 16 residues long. The CDR3 region is CAISESVGAAVYEQYF. Here the CDR3 DNA reads TGTGCCATCAGTGAGTCTGTGGGAGCAGCAGTCTACGAGCAGTACTTC.

V is TRBV6-5 and J is TRBJ2-7; 8 bases agree with TRBD1. Trimming cost V 5 bases and J 2 bases; bases outside gene matches: 8. CDR1 is MNHEY and CDR2 is SVGAGI in the germline V gene. The CDR3 is 15 amino acids. The CDR3 nucleotides read TGTGCCAGCAGTCGAGGGGGGACAGGTACCTACGAGCAGTACTTC. Encoded protein: CASSRGGTGTYEQYF.

The CDR3 region is CAWRGQGEQFF. CDR3 nucleotides: TGTGCCTGGAGGGGTCAGGGTGAGCAGTTCTTC. V and J are TRBV30 and TRBJ2-1, with D maybe TRBD1 (5 bases). This CDR3 contains 11 residues. Germline CDR1 GTSNPN, CDR2 SVGIG (reference sequence). V was shortened by 3 bases and J by 9 bases, with 9 bases between the two germline ends.

This chain uses TRBV27 with TRBJ2-1, with 9 bases matching TRBD2. Germline loops: CDR1 MNHEY, CDR2 SMNVEV (reference sequence). This CDR3 region has 16 residues. Unmatched junction bases numbered 10, after V lost 3 bases and J lost 7 bases. CDR3 protein: CASSLGGGRAWNEQFF. In nucleotides, the CDR3 is TGTGCCAGCAGTTTGGGGGGCGGGAGGGCCTGGAATGAGCAGTTCTTC.

This clone showed up just once. The rearrangement joins TRBV6-6 to TRBJ2-7; no definite D call. CDR3 size: 13 residues. Germline V gene sequence: CDR1 MNHNY, CDR2 SVGAGI (reference sequence). The V gene lost 1 base and the J gene lost 4 bases, with 8 bases spanning the gap. The CDR3: CASSYYSEYEQYF. CDR3 DNA sequence: TGTGCCAGCAGTTACTATTCCGAATACGAGCAGTACTTC.

The chain carries TRBV11-2 and TRBJ2-6; D may match TRBD1 or TRBD2 (6 bases each). V was cut by 8 bases and J by 0 bases, with 14 bases left in between. The length of the CDR3 is 16 residues. Per the germline V gene, CDR1 is SGHAT and CDR2 is FQNNGV. The CDR3, as DNA: TGTGCCAGCCAAGGGGGGCTCATCTCTGGGGCCAACGTCCTGACTTTC. Protein: CASQGGLISGANVLTF.

The chain links TRBV6-5 to TRBJ2-2; tentatively, D is TRBD2 (6 bases). This CDR3 contains 13 residues. Per the germline V gene, CDR1 is MNHEY and CDR2 is SVGAGI. Trimming shortened V by 2 bases and J by 7 bases, and 8 bases separated the two germline ends. CDR3 sequence: CASSYRGNGELFF. Here the CDR3 DNA reads TGTGCCAGCAGTTACCGCGGGAACGGGGAGCTGTTTTTT.

This chain links TRBV10-1 with TRBJ2-2; D may be TRBD2 (5 bases). CDR3 length equals 14 residues. From germline, CDR1 is WNHNN and CDR2 SYGVQD (reference sequence). The V and J ends lost 4 bases and 6 bases respectively, with 12 bases between them. CDR3 residues: CASSGGSGPGELFF. The CDR3 DNA sequence: TGCGCCAGCAGTGGAGGGAGCGGTCCCGGGGAGCTGTTTTTT.

J is TRBJ2-3 and V is TRBV10-3, with TRBD2 matching 9 bases. J was trimmed by 0 bases and V by 10 bases; bases with no gene match: 5. Germline assignment: CDR1 ENHRY and CDR2 SYGVKD. The CDR3 spans 14 residues. As DNA, the CDR3 is TGTGCCACCAGGACTAGCGATAGCACAGATACGCAGTATTTT. The encoded protein is CATRTSDSTDTQYF.

V usage is TRBV4-1 and J usage is TRBJ2-2; D not certain. This CDR3 is built from 16 residues. V lost 0 bases and J lost 4, with 12 bases in between. Germline V gene sequence: CDR1 MGHRA, CDR2 YSYEKL. CDR3 loop: CASSQEGYQLTGELFF. Written as DNA, the CDR3 is TGCGCCAGCAGCCAAGAAGGCTACCAACTCACCGGGGAGCTGTTTTTT.

V usage is TRBV28 and J usage is TRBJ2-7, with 9 positions matching TRBD2. The CDR3 totals 16 residues. The ends lost 3 bases at V and 1 base at J; junction bases unmatched: 7. Germline assignment: CDR1 MDHEN and CDR2 SYDVKM. This CDR3 reads CASSLAVAGASYEQYF. The CDR3 DNA reads as TGTGCCAGCAGTTTGGCAGTAGCGGGAGCATCCTACGAGCAGTACTTC.

V is TRBV5-1 and J is TRBJ2-7; 10 bases are a match to TRBD2. Unmatched junction bases numbered 4, after V lost 4 bases and J lost 3 bases. This CDR3 spans 14 amino acids. In germline, CDR1 is SGHRS, CDR2 YFSETQ. CDR3 in amino acids: CASSLRTSGYEQYF. The CDR3 nucleotides read TGCGCCAGCAGCCTTCGGACTAGCGGCTACGAGCAGTACTTC.

This clone was recorded only once. The chain is built from TRBV9 and TRBJ2-1, with TRBD2 identical over 9 bases. After removal of 3 bases from V and 7 bases from J, the junction contained 11 bases not matched to a gene. Looked up from germline, CDR1 is SGDLS and CDR2 is YYNGEE. The length of the CDR3 is 16 residues. CDR3 in amino acids: CASSARSGTSPNEQFF. CDR3 DNA: TGTGCCAGCAGCGCCCGATCCGGGACTAGCCCGAATGAGCAGTTCTTC.